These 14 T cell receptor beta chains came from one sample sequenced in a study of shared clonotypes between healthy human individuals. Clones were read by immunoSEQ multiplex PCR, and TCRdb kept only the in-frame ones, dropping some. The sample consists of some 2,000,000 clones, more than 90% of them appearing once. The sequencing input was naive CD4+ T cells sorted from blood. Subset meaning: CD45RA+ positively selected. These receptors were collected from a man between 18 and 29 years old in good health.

CDR3 DNA sequence: TGTGCCAGCAGCCCCCCCGCAGATACGCAGTATTTT. It translates to CASSPPADTQYF. This rearrangement joins TRBV11-3 to TRBJ2-3; unclear D gene. The CDR3 consists of 12 residues. Germline CDR1 reads SGHNT; CDR2 reads YENEEA. V was trimmed by 5 bases and J by 4 bases, leaving 7 bases between them.

The CDR3 loop is CASRPGRREQYF. CDR3 DNA sequence: TGTGCCAGCCGCCCAGGGCGAAGGGAGCAGTACTTC. J is TRBJ2-7 and V is TRBV28; tentative D call: TRBD1 (5 bases). The germline gives CDR1 MDHEN, CDR2 SYDVKM. The V gene lost 8 bases and the J gene lost 7 bases, with 15 bases spanning the gap. This CDR3 comprises 12 residues.

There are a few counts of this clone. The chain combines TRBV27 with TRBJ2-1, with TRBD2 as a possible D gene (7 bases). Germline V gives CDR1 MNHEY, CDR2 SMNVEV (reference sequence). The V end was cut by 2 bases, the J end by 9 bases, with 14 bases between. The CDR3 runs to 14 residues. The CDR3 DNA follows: TGTGCCAGCAGTTTAGGGGGGCGGGAGAGTGAGCAGTTCTTC. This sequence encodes CASSLGGRESEQFF.

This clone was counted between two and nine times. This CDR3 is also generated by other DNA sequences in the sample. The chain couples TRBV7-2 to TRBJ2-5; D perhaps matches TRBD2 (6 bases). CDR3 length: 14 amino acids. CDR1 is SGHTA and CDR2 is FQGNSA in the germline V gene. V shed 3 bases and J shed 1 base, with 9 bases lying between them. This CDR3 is CASSFGGGQETQYF. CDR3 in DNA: TGTGCCAGCAGCTTCGGGGGAGGCCAAGAGACCCAGTACTTC.

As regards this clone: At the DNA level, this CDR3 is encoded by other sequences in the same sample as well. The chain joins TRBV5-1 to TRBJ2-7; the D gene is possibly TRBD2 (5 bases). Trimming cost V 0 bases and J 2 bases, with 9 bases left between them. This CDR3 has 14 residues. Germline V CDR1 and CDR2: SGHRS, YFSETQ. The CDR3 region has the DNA TGCGCCAGCAGCTTGGGCGGGCAAACCTACGAGCAGTACTTC. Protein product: CASSLGGQTYEQYF.

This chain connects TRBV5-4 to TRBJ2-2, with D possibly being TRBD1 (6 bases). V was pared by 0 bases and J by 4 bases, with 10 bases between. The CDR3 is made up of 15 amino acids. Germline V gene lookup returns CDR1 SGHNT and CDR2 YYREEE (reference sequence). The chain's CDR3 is CASSLGQAVTGELFF. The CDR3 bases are TGTGCCAGCAGCTTGGGACAGGCCGTCACCGGGGAGCTGTTTTTT. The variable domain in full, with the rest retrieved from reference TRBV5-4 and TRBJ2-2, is ETGVTQSPTHLIKTRGQQVTLRCSSQSGHNTVSWYQQALGQGPQFIFQYYREEENGRGNFPPRFSGLQFPNYSSELNVNALELDDSALYLCASSLGQAVTGELFFGEGSRLTVL.

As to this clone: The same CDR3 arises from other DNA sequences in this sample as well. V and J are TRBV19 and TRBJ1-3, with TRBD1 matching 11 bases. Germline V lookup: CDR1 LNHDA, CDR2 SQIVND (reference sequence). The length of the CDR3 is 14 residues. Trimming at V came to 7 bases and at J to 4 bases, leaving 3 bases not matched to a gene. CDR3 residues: CASTDRGRGNTIYF. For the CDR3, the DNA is TGTGCCAGTACGGACAGGGGGCGAGGAAACACCATATATTTT.

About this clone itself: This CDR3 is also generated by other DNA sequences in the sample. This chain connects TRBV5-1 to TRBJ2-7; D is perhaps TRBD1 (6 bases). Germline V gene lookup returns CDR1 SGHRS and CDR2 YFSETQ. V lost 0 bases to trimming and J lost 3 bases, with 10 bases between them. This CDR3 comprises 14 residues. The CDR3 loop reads CASSLETGNYEQYF. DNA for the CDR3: TGCGCCAGCAGCTTGGAAACAGGGAACTACGAGCAGTACTTC. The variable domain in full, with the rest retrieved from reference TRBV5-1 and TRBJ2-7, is KAGVTQTPRYLIKTRGQQVTLSCSPISGHRSVSWYQQTPGQGLQFLFEYFSETQRNKGNFPGRFSGRQFSNSRSEMNVSTLELGDSALYLCASSLETGNYEQYFGPGTRLTVT.

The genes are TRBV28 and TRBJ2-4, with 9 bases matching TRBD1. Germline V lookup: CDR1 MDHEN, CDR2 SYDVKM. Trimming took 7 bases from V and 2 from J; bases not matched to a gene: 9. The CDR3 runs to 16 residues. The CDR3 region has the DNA TGTGCCAGCACTCAGCAGGACAGGGGACCCAAAAACATTCAGTACTTC. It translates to CASTQQDRGPKNIQYF. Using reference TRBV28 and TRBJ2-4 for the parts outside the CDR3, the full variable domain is DVKVTQSSRYLVKRTGEKVFLECVQDMDHENMFWYRQDPGLGLRLIYFSYDVKMKEKGDIPEGYSVSREKKERFSLILESASTNQTSMYLCASTQQDRGPKNIQYFGAGTRLSVL.

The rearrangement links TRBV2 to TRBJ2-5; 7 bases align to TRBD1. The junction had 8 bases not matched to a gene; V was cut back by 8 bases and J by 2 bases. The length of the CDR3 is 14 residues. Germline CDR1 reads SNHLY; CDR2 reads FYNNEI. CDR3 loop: CASGLQGSQETQYF. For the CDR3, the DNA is TGTGCCAGCGGGCTACAGGGGTCACAAGAGACCCAGTACTTC.

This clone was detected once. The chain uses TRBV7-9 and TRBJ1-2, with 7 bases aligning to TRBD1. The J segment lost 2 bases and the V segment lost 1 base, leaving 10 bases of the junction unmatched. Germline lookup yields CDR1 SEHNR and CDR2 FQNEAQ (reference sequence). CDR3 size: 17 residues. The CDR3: CASSLVLSGQLNYGYTF. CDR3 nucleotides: TGTGCCAGCAGCTTAGTTCTCTCGGGACAGCTCAACTATGGCTACACCTTC.

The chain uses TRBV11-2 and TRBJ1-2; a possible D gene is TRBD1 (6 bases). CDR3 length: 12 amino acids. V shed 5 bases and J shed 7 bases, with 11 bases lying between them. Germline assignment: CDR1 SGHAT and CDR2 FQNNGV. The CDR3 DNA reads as TGTGCCAGCAGCAGGGCAGGGGTTGGCTACACCTTC. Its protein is CASSRAGVGYTF. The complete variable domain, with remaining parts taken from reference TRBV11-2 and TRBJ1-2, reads EAGVAQSPRYKIIEKRQSVAFWCNPISGHATLYWYQQILGQGPKLLIQFQNNGVVDDSQLPKDRFSAERLKGVDSTLKIQPAKLEDSAVYLCASSRAGVGYTFGSGTRLTVV.

The CDR3 nucleotides are TGTGCCAGCCTGGACAGGGCCGTGAACACCATATATTTT. Protein: CASLDRAVNTIYF. The chain carries TRBV28 and TRBJ1-3, with 8 bases identical to TRBD1. J was trimmed by 7 bases and V by 8 bases; bases with no gene match: 7. Per the germline V gene, CDR1 is MDHEN and CDR2 is SYDVKM. This CDR3 is built from 13 residues.

Written as DNA, the CDR3 is TGTGCCAGCAGTGGACAGGTCCCATCCCACGAGCAGTACTTC. Amino acids: CASSGQVPSHEQYF. The V gene is TRBV6-1, the J gene TRBJ2-7, with D perhaps TRBD1 (6 bases). Germline assignment: CDR1 MNHNS and CDR2 SASEGT. The CDR3 is made up of 14 amino acids. Trimming removed 4 bases from V and 5 bases from J, with 15 bases in between.